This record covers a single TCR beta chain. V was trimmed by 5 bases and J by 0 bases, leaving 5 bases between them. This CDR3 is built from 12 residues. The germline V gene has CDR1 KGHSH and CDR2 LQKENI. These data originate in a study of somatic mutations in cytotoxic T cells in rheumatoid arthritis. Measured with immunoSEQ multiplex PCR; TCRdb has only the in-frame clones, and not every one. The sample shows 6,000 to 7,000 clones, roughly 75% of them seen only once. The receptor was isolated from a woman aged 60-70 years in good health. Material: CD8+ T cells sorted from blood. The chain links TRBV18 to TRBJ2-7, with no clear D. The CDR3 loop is CASSSNSYEQYF. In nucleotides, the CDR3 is TGTGCCAGCTCATCCAACTCCTACGAGCAGTACTTC.